This entry lists 32 T cell receptor beta chains sequenced from one sample in a study of CD8 T cells in Susac syndrome. About 0.45 to 1 ug RNA was reverse transcribed with random hexamers. TCRdb re-analysed the immunoSEQ multiplex PCR reads in MiXCR, keeping a single row per CDR3 protein. The data hold fewer than 350,000 distinct CDR3 sequences, with around 89% observed a single time. Sequencing was carried out using CD8+ T cells from PBMCs. The origin of the receptors is a human donor with multiple sclerosis.

The count of this clonotype is one. This chain connects TRBV25-1 to TRBJ2-2; perhaps D is TRBD1 or TRBD2 (6 bases each). The CDR3 contains 15 residues. Germline CDR1 reads MGHDK; CDR2 reads SYGVNS. Trimming pared 3 bases from V and 4 bases from J, leaving 12 bases between. The CDR3 region is CASSDFGGPTGELFF. The DNA of the CDR3 is TGTGCCAGCAGTGATTTCGGGGGCCCCACCGGGGAGCTGTTTTTT.

The CDR3 protein is CASSQSLSRTSGDEQFF. In DNA, the CDR3 is TGCGCCAGCAGCCAATCCCTTTCGAGGACTAGCGGGGATGAGCAGTTCTTC. The V call is TRBV4-3, the J call TRBJ2-1; 12 bases match TRBD2. CDR1 and CDR2 (germline): LGHNA, YSLEER. This CDR3 is 17 amino acids long. V lost 2 bases to trimming and J lost 8 bases; unmatched junction nucleotides: 10.

The chain carries TRBV6-5 and TRBJ2-2, with a tentative D call TRBD1 (5 bases). V shed 7 bases and J shed 4 bases, with 10 bases lying between them. The CDR3 is 13 amino acids. Germline CDR1 reads MNHEY; CDR2 reads SVGAGI. CDR3 nucleotides: TGTGCCAGCAAAACACAGGTCACCGGGGAGCTGTTTTTT. It is translated as CASKTQVTGELFF.

V gene TRBV7-9 combines with J gene TRBJ1-5; D may be TRBD1 (5 bases). V lost 1 base and J lost 7, with 11 bases in between. The CDR3 has 14 amino acids. Germline-derived CDR1 and CDR2 are SEHNR and FQNEAQ (reference sequence). This CDR3 reads CASSLVQGGQPQHF. CDR3 bases: TGTGCCAGCAGCTTAGTTCAGGGCGGGCAGCCCCAGCATTTT.

This clonotype was recorded a few times. The chain links TRBV6-5 to TRBJ2-7; weak D call: TRBD2 (5 bases). V shed 2 bases and J shed 4 bases, with 9 bases lying between them. Germline CDR1 MNHEY, CDR2 SVGAGI. This CDR3 has 13 residues. The CDR3 loop reads CASSYTSSYEQYF. CDR3 nucleotides: TGTGCCAGCAGTTACACTAGTTCGTACGAGCAGTACTTC.

The V gene is TRBV20-1, the J gene TRBJ2-7; unclear D gene. CDR1 is DFQATT, CDR2 SNEGSKA, per germline (reference sequence). The CDR3 runs to 14 residues. Trimming took 0 bases from V and 2 from J, leaving 11 bases between them. The CDR3 nucleotides are TGCAGTGCTAGAGAGGGTTGGGTTACCTACGAGCAGTACTTC. Its translation: CSAREGWVTYEQYF.

The chain combines TRBV28 with TRBJ2-3; 7 bases match TRBD2. This CDR3 has 14 amino acids. The germline V gene encodes CDR1 MDHEN and CDR2 SYDVKM. Unmatched junction bases numbered 4, after V lost 3 bases and J lost 4 bases. The CDR3 loop reads CASSLAGVSDTQYF. As DNA, the CDR3 is TGTGCCAGCAGTTTGGCGGGGGTATCAGATACGCAGTATTTT.

The chain employs TRBV6-1 and TRBJ2-2, with 8 bases aligning to TRBD2. The trim removed 5 bases at V and 3 bases at J, leaving 8 bases unmatched. This CDR3 contains 16 residues. The germline V gene has CDR1 MNHNS and CDR2 SASEGT. The CDR3 DNA reads as TGTGCCAGCAGTCTCGGGGGGGACTCCCACACCGGGGAGCTGTTTTTT. Its translation is CASSLGGDSHTGELFF.

V gene TRBV6-1 combines with J gene TRBJ2-7; 7 bases agree with TRBD2. CDR3 length equals 15 residues. Germline V gene sequence: CDR1 MNHNS, CDR2 SASEGT. Trimming removed 7 bases from V and 3 bases from J; junction bases left unmatched: 12. Here the CDR3 reads CASNKGAGRDYEQYF. As DNA, the CDR3 is TGTGCCAGCAACAAAGGGGCAGGGAGGGACTACGAGCAGTACTTC.

J is TRBJ2-3 and V is TRBV20-1; D possibly corresponds to TRBD2 (5 bases). Germline V gene lookup returns CDR1 DFQATT and CDR2 SNEGSKA (reference sequence). The CDR3 extends over 15 amino acids. Trimming removed 6 bases at V and 1 base at J, with 17 bases between. The CDR3 DNA sequence: TGCAGTGCGCGAGGGTGGCTGCTACGCACAGATACGCAGTATTTT. The encoded protein is CSARGWLLRTDTQYF.

V is TRBV7-8 and J is TRBJ2-7; no definite D call. With 5 bases removed from V and 6 bases from J, the gap between germline ends came to 17 bases. Per germline, CDR1 SGHVS and CDR2 FQNEAQ. The CDR3 runs to 14 residues. The CDR3 sequence: CASSLSPGWAEQYF. CDR3 coding DNA: TGTGCCAGCAGCCTAAGTCCCGGCTGGGCCGAGCAGTACTTC.

This clonotype was detected a few times. The chain employs TRBV19 and TRBJ2-7; 10 nucleotides align to TRBD1. Unmatched junction bases numbered 3, after V lost 5 bases and J lost 2 bases. Germline CDR1 reads LNHDA; CDR2 reads SQIVND (reference sequence). The CDR3 has 14 amino acids. The CDR3 is CASSPGQGTYEQYF. The DNA of the CDR3 is TGTGCCAGTAGTCCGGGACAGGGGACCTACGAGCAGTACTTC.

CDR3 in DNA: TGTGCCTGGACGGTTCGGACGGGGCGGTACGAGCAGTACTTC. Its translation: CAWTVRTGRYEQYF. This chain joins TRBV30 and TRBJ2-7; D assignment may be TRBD1 or TRBD2 (5 bases each). V was clipped by 4 bases and J by 4 bases, with 17 bases between them. This CDR3 region has 14 residues. Per germline, CDR1 GTSNPN and CDR2 SVGIG (reference sequence).

The chain uses TRBV7-6 and TRBJ2-5, with D tentatively TRBD1 or TRBD2 (6 bases each). The V gene lost 5 bases and the J gene lost 2 bases, with 12 bases spanning the gap. Germline values: CDR1 SGHVS, CDR2 FNYEAQ. This CDR3 comprises 14 residues. The DNA for the CDR3 is TGTGCCAGCAGCCCGACTAGGGGGCAAGAGACCCAGTACTTC. Translated, it gives CASSPTRGQETQYF. Complete variable domain (other parts from reference TRBV7-6 and TRBJ2-5): GAGVSQSPRYKVTKRGQDVALRCDPISGHVSLYWYRQALGQGPEFLTYFNYEAQQDKSGLPNDRFSAERPEGSISTLTIQRTEQRDSAMYRCASSPTRGQETQYFGPGTRLLVL.

This chain links TRBV7-2 with TRBJ2-7; tentatively, D is TRBD2 (6 bases). This CDR3 is built from 13 residues. Trimming pared 3 bases from V and 5 bases from J, leaving 11 bases between. Germline lookup yields CDR1 SGHTA and CDR2 FQGNSA. CDR3 loop: CASSFISGDEQYF. DNA for the CDR3: TGTGCCAGCAGCTTCATTAGCGGCGACGAGCAGTACTTC.

This clonotype was found a few times. The chain combines TRBV9 with TRBJ2-3, with D perhaps TRBD1 (6 bases). The CDR3 extends over 16 amino acids. Germline CDR1 SGDLS, CDR2 YYNGEE. The V end lost 2 bases, the J end lost 4 bases, and 17 bases lay between the germline ends. CDR3 DNA sequence: TGTGCCAGCAGCGTTTTCTCAATGGGGGCCCCAGATACGCAGTATTTT. It codes for CASSVFSMGAPDTQYF. Combining the CDR3 with reference TRBV9 and TRBJ2-3 gives the whole variable domain DSGVTQTPKHLITATGQRVTLRCSPRSGDLSVYWYQQSLDQGLQFLIQYYNGEERAKGNILERFSAQQFPDLHSELNLSSLELGDSALYFCASSVFSMGAPDTQYFGPGTRLTVL.

The chain couples TRBV27 to TRBJ2-2; D is perhaps TRBD1 or TRBD2 (6 bases each). The CDR3 consists of 16 residues. V was trimmed by 3 bases and J by 2 bases, leaving 13 bases between them. Germline values: CDR1 MNHEY, CDR2 SMNVEV (reference sequence). The CDR3 spells CASSLGGRPNTGELFF. For the CDR3, the DNA is TGTGCCAGCAGTTTGGGGGGCAGACCAAACACCGGGGAGCTGTTTTTT.

The V gene is TRBV10-3, the J gene TRBJ1-6; TRBD1 is a possible D gene (5 bases). Germline values: CDR1 ENHRY, CDR2 SYGVKD. There are 14 residues in the CDR3. V lost 2 bases, J lost 12 bases, and 14 bases lay in between. The CDR3 region has the DNA TGTGCCATCAGTGAGGTGGCTTTTGGGGGACCCCTCCACTTT. Translation gives CAISEVAFGGPLHF.

The CDR3 loop reads CASSSLGEQYF. CDR3 DNA sequence: TGTGCCAGCAGTTCCCTGGGAGAGCAGTACTTC. The chain has TRBV7-9 and TRBJ2-7, with D unresolved. Trimming pared 6 bases from V and 7 bases from J, leaving 10 bases between. CDR1 is SEHNR and CDR2 is FQNEAQ in the germline V gene (reference sequence). The CDR3 consists of 11 residues.

The V and J genes are TRBV29-1 and TRBJ2-1; TRBD2 matches 12 bases. The germline gives CDR1 SQVTM, CDR2 ANQGSEA. V was clipped by 0 bases and J by 11 bases; unmatched bases: 8. This CDR3 has 15 residues. CDR3 in amino acids: CSVEERGLAGGKQFF. The CDR3 coding sequence is TGCAGCGTTGAAGAACGGGGTCTAGCGGGAGGGAAGCAGTTCTTC.

This chain joins TRBV20-1 and TRBJ2-7, with D tentatively TRBD2 (5 bases). CDR3 length: 12 residues. The germline CDR1 and CDR2 sequences are DFQATT and SNEGSKA (reference sequence). The V end was cut by 6 bases, the J end by 1 base, with 10 bases between. DNA of the CDR3: TGCAGTGCCGTTCGGGATTCCTACGAGCAGTACTTC. This gives the protein CSAVRDSYEQYF.

The rearrangement joins TRBV12-3 or TRBV12-4 to TRBJ2-1, with 14 bases fitting TRBD2. V lost 4 bases, J lost 9 bases, and 14 bases stayed unmatched. The CDR3 is made up of 18 amino acids. The CDR3 bases are TGTGCCAGCAGTTCCGGGACAGGGGGACTAGCGGGAGTGGGTGAGCAGTTCTTC. It is translated as CASSSGTGGLAGVGEQFF.

V and J are TRBV20-1 and TRBJ2-3; TRBD1 might be the D (7 bases). V was pared by 7 bases and J by 2 bases, with 16 bases between. This CDR3 comprises 14 residues. The germline CDR1 and CDR2 sequences are DFQATT and SNEGSKA (reference sequence). CDR3 sequence: CSVRQGGSTDTQYF. As DNA, the CDR3 is TGCAGTGTCAGACAGGGAGGTTCCACAGATACGCAGTATTTT.

V is TRBV20-1 and J is TRBJ2-5, with D perhaps TRBD1 (6 bases). V lost 1 base, J lost 4 bases, and 22 bases lay in between. The CDR3 sequence is 17 residues long. CDR1 is DFQATT, CDR2 SNEGSKA, per germline (reference sequence). CDR3 coding DNA: TGCAGTGCTAGAGGAATGACAGGTCTTGGGGTTGGAGAGACCCAGTACTTC. Translating gives CSARGMTGLGVGETQYF.

This clonotype was found once. The V call is TRBV5-5, the J call TRBJ1-5, with D unclear. The germline gives CDR1 SGHKS, CDR2 YYEKEE (reference sequence). V was cut by 0 bases and J by 3 bases, with 10 bases left in between. The CDR3 contains 15 residues. CDR3 protein: CASSLEVLFNQPQHF. As DNA, the CDR3 is TGTGCCAGCAGCTTGGAGGTCCTCTTCAATCAGCCCCAGCATTTT.

V usage is TRBV11-2 and J usage is TRBJ2-7; 7 bases align to TRBD1. The CDR3 loop spans 16 amino acids. V was clipped by 1 base and J by 4 bases; unmatched bases: 10. The germline CDR1 and CDR2 sequences are SGHAT and FQNNGV. CDR3 DNA sequence: TGTGCCAGCAGCTTAGGAGGGTTCGGCAGGGGGTACGAGCAGTACTTC. It codes for CASSLGGFGRGYEQYF. Complete variable domain (other parts from reference TRBV11-2 and TRBJ2-7): EAGVAQSPRYKIIEKRQSVAFWCNPISGHATLYWYQQILGQGPKLLIQFQNNGVVDDSQLPKDRFSAERLKGVDSTLKIQPAKLEDSAVYLCASSLGGFGRGYEQYFGPGTRLTVT.

The chain joins TRBV2 to TRBJ1-2; 9 nucleotides agree with TRBD1. The CDR3 has 13 amino acids. The germline V gene encodes CDR1 SNHLY and CDR2 FYNNEI. The V and J ends lost 5 bases and 8 bases, in that order; junction bases with no gene match: 6. CDR3 DNA sequence: TGTGCCAGCAGTTCCCGGACAGGGGACGGCTACACCTTC. Translated, it gives CASSSRTGDGYTF.

The chain carries TRBV5-6 and TRBJ1-2; no reliable D call. V was clipped by 0 bases and J by 3 bases, with 6 bases between them. CDR1 SGHDT and CDR2 YYEEEE come from the germline V gene. CDR3 length: 13 residues. Here the CDR3 reads CASSLGRDYGYTF. The CDR3 DNA reads as TGTGCCAGCAGCTTGGGACGTGACTATGGCTACACCTTC.

The chain is built from TRBV5-1 and TRBJ2-7; D is uncertain. The germline V gene has CDR1 SGHRS and CDR2 YFSETQ. The CDR3 is 12 amino acids. Trimming cost V 4 bases and J 5 bases, with 10 bases left between them. CDR3 residues: CASSRSSHEQYF. CDR3 DNA: TGCGCCAGCAGCCGGTCATCCCACGAGCAGTACTTC.

This sequence joins TRBV7-9 and TRBJ2-1; TRBD2 is a possible D gene (5 bases). V was pared by 6 bases and J by 8 bases, with 11 bases between. Looked up from germline, CDR1 is SEHNR and CDR2 is FQNEAQ (reference sequence). CDR3 size: 12 residues. The CDR3 bases are TGTGCCAGCAGGATAGGACTTGATGAGCAGTTCTTC. Its protein product is CASRIGLDEQFF. Full variable domain (rest looked up from reference TRBV7-9 and TRBJ2-1): DTGVSQNPRHKITKRGQNVTFRCDPISEHNRLYWYRQTLGQGPEFLTYFQNEAQLEKSRLLSDRFSAERPKGSFSTLEIQRTEQGDSAMYLCASRIGLDEQFFGPGTRLTVL.

A few counts support this clonotype. The chain couples TRBV2 to TRBJ2-5, with a tentative D call TRBD1 (6 bases). The CDR3 runs 14 residues. The ends were cut back, 5 bases at V and 5 bases at J, with 15 bases in the middle. Looked up from germline, CDR1 is SNHLY and CDR2 is FYNNEI. CDR3 in amino acids: CASSIKDGGETQYF. In DNA form, the CDR3 reads TGTGCCAGCAGTATCAAAGATGGGGGCGAGACCCAGTACTTC.

The chain is built from TRBV29-1 and TRBJ2-7; possible D gene TRBD2, 5 bases. Germline V gene data show CDR1 as SQVTM and CDR2 as ANQGSEA. The CDR3 totals 15 residues. Trimming left V 4 bases short and J 5 bases short, with 21 bases between. The CDR3 spells CSVGGWIANINEQYF. Written as DNA, the CDR3 is TGCAGCGTTGGGGGTTGGATAGCGAACATTAACGAGCAGTACTTC.